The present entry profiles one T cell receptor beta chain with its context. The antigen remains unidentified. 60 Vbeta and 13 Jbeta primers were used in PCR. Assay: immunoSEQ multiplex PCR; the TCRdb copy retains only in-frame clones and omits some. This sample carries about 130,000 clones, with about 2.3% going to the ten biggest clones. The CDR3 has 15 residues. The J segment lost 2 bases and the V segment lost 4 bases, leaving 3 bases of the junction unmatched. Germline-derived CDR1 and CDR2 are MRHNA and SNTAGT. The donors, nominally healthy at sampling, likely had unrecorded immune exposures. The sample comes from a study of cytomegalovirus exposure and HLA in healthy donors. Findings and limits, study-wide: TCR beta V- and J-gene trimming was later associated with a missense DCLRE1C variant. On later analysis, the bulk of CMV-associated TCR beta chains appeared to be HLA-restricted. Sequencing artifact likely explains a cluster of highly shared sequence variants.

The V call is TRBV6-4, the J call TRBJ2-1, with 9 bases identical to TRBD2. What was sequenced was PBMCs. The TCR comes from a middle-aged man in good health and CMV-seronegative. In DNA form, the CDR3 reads TGTGCCAGCAGTGCTAGCGGGGAAGCCTACAATGAGCAGTTCTTC. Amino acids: CASSASGEAYNEQFF.